Listed here are 15 T cell receptor beta chains from one sample, sequenced in a study of cytomegalovirus exposure and HLA in healthy donors. The primer mix had 60 Vbeta and 13 Jbeta primers. Sequenced by immunoSEQ multiplex PCR; TCRdb stores in-frame clones only, minus some. The sample holds roughly 70,000 clones, just under 75% seen once. Sequenced material: PBMCs. Every receptor here comes from a human donor in good health.

The chain recombines TRBV10-3 with TRBJ2-2, with no clear D. The CDR3 is 12 amino acids. V dropped 3 bases and J dropped 5 bases, with 4 bases sitting between them. Germline V gives CDR1 ENHRY, CDR2 SYGVKD. This CDR3 reads CAISDYTGELFF. In nucleotides, the CDR3 is TGTGCCATCAGTGATTATACCGGGGAGCTGTTTTTT.

Concerning this clone itself: At the DNA level, this CDR3 is encoded by other sequences in the same sample as well. The CDR3 DNA is TGCGCCAGCAGCTTGGTGGGGGGCTCCTACGAGCAGTACTTC. Its translation is CASSLVGGSYEQYF. J is TRBJ2-7 and V is TRBV5-1; weak D call: TRBD2 (6 bases). The V and J ends lost 0 bases and 0 bases respectively, with 7 bases between them. The CDR3 has 14 amino acids. CDR1 and CDR2 from the germline V gene are SGHRS and YFSETQ. The full variable domain, rest sourced from reference TRBV5-1 and TRBJ2-7, is KAGVTQTPRYLIKTRGQQVTLSCSPISGHRSVSWYQQTPGQGLQFLFEYFSETQRNKGNFPGRFSGRQFSNSRSEMNVSTLELGDSALYLCASSLVGGSYEQYFGPGTRLTVT.

This chain joins TRBV11-3 and TRBJ1-2; 8 nucleotides match TRBD1. CDR3 size: 17 residues. Unmatched junction bases numbered 17, after V lost 4 bases and J lost 7 bases. Germline V gives CDR1 SGHNT, CDR2 YENEEA. CDR3 region: CASSSNRQGAQVGGYTF. CDR3 sequence (DNA): TGTGCCAGCAGCTCCAACCGGCAGGGGGCGCAGGTAGGTGGCTACACCTTC.

This chain joins TRBV7-9 and TRBJ2-7; no clear D. V lost 4 bases and J lost 5, with 21 bases in between. This CDR3 spans 16 amino acids. The germline V gene encodes CDR1 SEHNR and CDR2 FQNEAQ (reference sequence). The CDR3 coding sequence is TGTGCCAGCAGCTCGACGACTGATAGCCCGACCAACGAGCAGTACTTC. Residues: CASSSTTDSPTNEQYF.

The V gene is TRBV29-1, the J gene TRBJ1-1; D is ambiguous. There are 11 residues in the CDR3. The V gene's germline CDR1 is SQVTM and CDR2 ANQGSEA. The V end lost 5 bases, the J end lost 8 bases, and 12 bases lay between the germline ends. The CDR3 here is CSVNPPREAFF. CDR3 sequence (DNA): TGCAGCGTTAACCCCCCGCGGGAAGCTTTCTTT.

The gene calls are TRBV4-1 and TRBJ1-1; 9 bases fit TRBD1. The ends lost 3 bases at V and 0 bases at J; junction bases unmatched: 8. Germline loops: CDR1 MGHRA, CDR2 YSYEKL. CDR3 length equals 17 residues. The CDR3 DNA reads TGCGCCAGCAGCCAGCCACGACAGGGGGTCATGAACACTGAAGCTTTCTTT. It encodes CASSQPRQGVMNTEAFF.

This clone was counted once. This chain connects TRBV19 to TRBJ2-7, with a weak D call TRBD1 (6 bases). Germline CDR1 reads LNHDA; CDR2 reads SQIVND (reference sequence). The V gene lost 6 bases and the J gene lost 6 bases, with 9 bases spanning the gap. CDR3 length equals 11 residues. In DNA form, the CDR3 reads TGTGCCAGTAGACAGGGAATCGAGCAGTACTTC. Translating it yields CASRQGIEQYF.

The chain uses TRBV7-8 and TRBJ2-3; TRBD1 aligns across 7 bases. The CDR3 is 17 amino acids. Germline CDR1 is SGHVS and CDR2 is FQNEAQ. The junction had 9 bases not matched to a gene; V was cut back by 1 base and J by 2 bases. This CDR3 is CASSLDPRDSFTDTQYF. CDR3 coding DNA: TGTGCCAGCAGCTTAGATCCTCGGGACAGCTTCACAGATACGCAGTATTTT.

The V and J genes are TRBV11-2 and TRBJ1-1; the match to TRBD1 covers 7 bases. In germline, CDR1 is SGHAT, CDR2 FQNNGV. Losses at the gene ends were 3 bases for V and 0 bases for J; bases not matched to a gene: 7. CDR3 length: 16 amino acids. Here the CDR3 reads CASSLRTGNMNTEAFF. Here the CDR3 DNA reads TGTGCCAGCAGCTTGAGGACAGGAAACATGAACACTGAAGCTTTCTTT.

This chain uses TRBV7-3 with TRBJ2-3, with 10 bases identical to TRBD1. CDR1 is SGHTA, CDR2 FQGTGA, per germline. CDR3 length: 16 residues. Trimming cost V 3 bases and J 6 bases; bases outside gene matches: 9. The CDR3 region is CASSFGGTGAGDTQYF. The CDR3 DNA reads TGTGCCAGCAGCTTCGGGGGGACAGGGGCGGGGGATACGCAGTATTTT.

This clone was detected only a few times. The chain employs TRBV28 and TRBJ2-3; 8 bases match TRBD2. Germline CDR1 and CDR2: MDHEN and SYDVKM. CDR3 length: 15 residues. The V and J ends lost 3 bases and 3 bases, in that order; junction bases with no gene match: 5. CDR3 sequence reads: CASSLSLAGTDTQYF. DNA for the CDR3: TGTGCCAGCAGTTTGAGCCTAGCGGGTACAGATACGCAGTATTTT.

This chain connects TRBV5-4 to TRBJ2-7; D might be TRBD2 (6 bases). There are 14 residues in the CDR3. The germline V gene has CDR1 SGHNT and CDR2 YYREEE (reference sequence). With 10 bases removed from V and 0 bases from J, the gap between germline ends came to 17 bases. CDR3 residues: CACSSTGSSYEQYF. CDR3 nucleotides: TGTGCCTGTTCCTCGACCGGGAGCTCCTACGAGCAGTACTTC.

CDR3 in DNA: TGTGCCAGCAGCTTGAGGGGGACTGAAGCTTTCTTT. It is translated as CASSLRGTEAFF. The chain couples TRBV5-4 to TRBJ1-1; D may be TRBD1 (6 bases). The CDR3 has 12 residues. Germline values: CDR1 SGHNT, CDR2 YYREEE (reference sequence). V was pared by 1 base and J by 5 bases, with 6 bases between.

The table lists this clone with a few counts. The chain combines TRBV29-1 with TRBJ1-1; D remains ambiguous. The CDR3 spans 10 residues. Germline assignment: CDR1 SQVTM and CDR2 ANQGSEA. CDR3 protein: CIVMSPEAFF. The CDR3 DNA reads as TGCATAGTCATGTCCCCCGAAGCTTTCTTT.

V usage is TRBV30 and J usage is TRBJ2-5, with a possible D match to TRBD1 (5 bases). Germline V CDR1 and CDR2: GTSNPN, SVGIG (reference sequence). The ends were cut back, 3 bases at V and 1 base at J, with 15 bases in the middle. The CDR3 runs to 15 residues. CDR3 protein: CAWRIRQTIQETQYF. CDR3 nucleotides: TGTGCCTGGAGGATAAGACAGACCATCCAAGAGACCCAGTACTTC.